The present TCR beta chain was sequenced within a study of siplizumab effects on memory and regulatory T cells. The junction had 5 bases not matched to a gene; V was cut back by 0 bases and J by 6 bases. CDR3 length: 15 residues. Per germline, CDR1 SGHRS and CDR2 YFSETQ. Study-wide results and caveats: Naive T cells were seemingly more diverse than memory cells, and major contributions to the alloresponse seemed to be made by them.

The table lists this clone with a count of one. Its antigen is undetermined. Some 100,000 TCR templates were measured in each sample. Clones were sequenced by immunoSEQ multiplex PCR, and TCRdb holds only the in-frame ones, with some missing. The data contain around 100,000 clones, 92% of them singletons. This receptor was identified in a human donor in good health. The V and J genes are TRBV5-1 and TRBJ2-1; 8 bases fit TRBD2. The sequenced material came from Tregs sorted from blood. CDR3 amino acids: CASSLEGTSGNEQFF. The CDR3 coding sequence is TGCGCCAGCAGCTTGGAGGGGACTAGTGGCAATGAGCAGTTCTTC.